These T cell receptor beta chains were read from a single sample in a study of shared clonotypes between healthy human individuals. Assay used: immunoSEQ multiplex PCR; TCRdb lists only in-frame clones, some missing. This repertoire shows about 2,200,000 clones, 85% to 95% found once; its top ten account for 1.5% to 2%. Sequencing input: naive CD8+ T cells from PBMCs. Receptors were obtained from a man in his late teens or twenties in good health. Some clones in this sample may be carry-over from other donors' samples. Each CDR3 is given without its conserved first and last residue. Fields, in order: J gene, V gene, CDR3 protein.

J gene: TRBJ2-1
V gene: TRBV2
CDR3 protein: ASRGRENEQF

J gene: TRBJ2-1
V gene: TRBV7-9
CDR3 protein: ASSLTSGRVYNEQF

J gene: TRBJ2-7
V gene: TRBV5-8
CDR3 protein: ASSFGTAYEQY

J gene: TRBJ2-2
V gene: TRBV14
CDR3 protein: ASSLVRTGELF

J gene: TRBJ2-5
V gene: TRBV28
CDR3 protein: ASSPWGVRQETQY

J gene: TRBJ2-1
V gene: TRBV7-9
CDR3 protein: ASSGGTPLYNEQF

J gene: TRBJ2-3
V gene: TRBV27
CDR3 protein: ASSPSAGVIADTQY

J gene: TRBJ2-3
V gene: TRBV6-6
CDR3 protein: ASSYSSSGSTDTQY

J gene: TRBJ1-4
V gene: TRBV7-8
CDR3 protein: ASSFGEKLF

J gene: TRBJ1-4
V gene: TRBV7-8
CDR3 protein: ASSLEWDGHEKLF

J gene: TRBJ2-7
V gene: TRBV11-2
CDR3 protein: ASSRGGKGLEQY

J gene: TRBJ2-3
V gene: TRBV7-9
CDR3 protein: ASSPKAGTPSRPTDTQY

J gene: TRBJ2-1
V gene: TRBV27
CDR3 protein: ASSSGTGYNEQF

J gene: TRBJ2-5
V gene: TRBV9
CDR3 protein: ASSVATREGPRETQY

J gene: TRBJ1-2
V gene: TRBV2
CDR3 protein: ARTHRKGYT

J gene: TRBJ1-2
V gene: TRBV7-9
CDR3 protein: ATTGAGGYT

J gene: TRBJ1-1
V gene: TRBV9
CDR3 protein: ASSLINTAEAF

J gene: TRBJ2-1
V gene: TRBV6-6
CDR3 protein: ASSYSTNNEQF

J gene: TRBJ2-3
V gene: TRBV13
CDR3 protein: ASSPDRGHTDTQY

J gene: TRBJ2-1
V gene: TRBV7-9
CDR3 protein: ASRSGDLLYNEQF

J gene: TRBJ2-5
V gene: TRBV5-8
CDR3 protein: ASSRDRGWETQY

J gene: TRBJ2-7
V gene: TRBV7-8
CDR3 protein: ASSLINYEQY

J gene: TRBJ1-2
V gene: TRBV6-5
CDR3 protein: ASHRADDYGYT

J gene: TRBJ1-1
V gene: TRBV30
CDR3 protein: AWSSINDRVAIGGEAF

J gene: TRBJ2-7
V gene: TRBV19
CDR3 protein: ASSPRDGLYEQY

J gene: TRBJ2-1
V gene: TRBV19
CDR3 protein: ASSNGLAAQNEQF

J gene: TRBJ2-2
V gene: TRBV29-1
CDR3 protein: SVHYGGELF

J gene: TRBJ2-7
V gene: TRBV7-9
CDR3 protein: ASSLSGLSYEQY

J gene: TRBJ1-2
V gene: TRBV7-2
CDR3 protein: ASSLKDLGNYGYT

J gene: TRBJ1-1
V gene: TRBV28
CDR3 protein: ASSPHTGAF

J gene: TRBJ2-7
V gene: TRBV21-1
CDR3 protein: ASSEGTRGLTYEQY

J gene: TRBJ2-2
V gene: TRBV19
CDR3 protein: AAHDEAGELF

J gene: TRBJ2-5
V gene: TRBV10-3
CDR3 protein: AISGVGGWETQY

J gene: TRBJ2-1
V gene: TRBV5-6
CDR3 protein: ASSLGVTGFSNEQF

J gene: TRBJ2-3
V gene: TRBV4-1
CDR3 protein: AASPGPRTDTQY

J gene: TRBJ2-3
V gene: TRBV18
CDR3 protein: ASSGTGTSTDTQY

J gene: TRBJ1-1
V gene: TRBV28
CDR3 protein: ASSNRDRRTEAF

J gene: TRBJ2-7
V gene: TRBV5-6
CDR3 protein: ASSLGARLGEQY

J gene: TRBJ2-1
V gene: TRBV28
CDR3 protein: ASSSLRGPVNEQF

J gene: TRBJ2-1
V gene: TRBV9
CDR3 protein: ASSVKREQSYNEQF

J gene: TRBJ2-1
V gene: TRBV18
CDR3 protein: ASSPFPGAYNEQF

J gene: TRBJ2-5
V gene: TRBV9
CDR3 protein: ASSVATRDQETQY

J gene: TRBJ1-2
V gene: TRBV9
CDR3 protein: ASSVEQGYGYT

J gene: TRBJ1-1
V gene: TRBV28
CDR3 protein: ASSLMRLNTEAF

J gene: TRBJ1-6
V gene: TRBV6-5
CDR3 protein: AIKKGY

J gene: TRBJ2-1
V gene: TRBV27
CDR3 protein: ASSSLEAGTGLGWQF

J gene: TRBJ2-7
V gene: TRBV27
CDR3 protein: ASSRIAGTGAYEQY

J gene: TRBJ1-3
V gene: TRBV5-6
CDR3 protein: ASSAWTESSGNTIY

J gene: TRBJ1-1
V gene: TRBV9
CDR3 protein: ASSPHGGPLIEAF

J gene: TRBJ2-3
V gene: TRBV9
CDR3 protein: ASSERAGYSTDTQY

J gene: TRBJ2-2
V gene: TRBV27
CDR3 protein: ASSLQALAGGPGELF